This T cell receptor beta chain was sequenced in a study of cytomegalovirus exposure and HLA in healthy donors. In the study overall: An earlier analysis found some 100 million unique TCR beta sequences from about 179 million T cells. The study's findings and limits: Most of the TCR beta V segments (in an earlier analysis) were productive either about 87% or about 30% of the time.

60 Vbeta and 13 Jbeta primers were used in PCR. The table came from immunoSEQ multiplex PCR; TCRdb's copy has only in-frame clones and leaves some out. The table lists 55,000 to 70,000 clones, around 68% of them singletons. The donors comprised healthy bone marrow donors. Trimming shortened V by 6 bases and J by 5 bases, and 14 bases separated the two germline ends. The germline gives CDR1 SNHLY, CDR2 FYNNEI. The CDR3 spans 13 residues. As regards this clone: As yet, its antigen is unknown.

The chain uses TRBV2 and TRBJ2-7; possibly TRBD1 for D (6 bases). This sequence was found in a man between 40 and 49 years old in good health and CMV-seropositive. The sample comprised PBMCs. The CDR3: CASRPGDGNEQYF. CDR3 nucleotide sequence: TGTGCCAGCAGGCCAGGGGACGGAAACGAGCAGTACTTC.